The 17 T cell receptor beta chains below come from one sample, sequenced in a study of response to subunit inactivated influenza vaccine. TCRdb re-derived calls from the RT-PCR reads in MiXCR, one entry per CDR3 protein. The profile covers roughly 570,000 distinct CDR3 sequences, with about 14% appearing a single time and 11% taken by the ten largest. The sample in question was PBMCs from blood, obtained 11 to 12 days after vaccination. The receptors here all came from a man between 50 and 59 years old who received an inactivated influenza vaccine.

The V gene is TRBV5-1, the J gene TRBJ2-5; the D call may be TRBD1 or TRBD2 (5 bases each). The CDR3 consists of 15 residues. V was clipped by 0 bases and J by 2 bases, with 11 bases between them. Germline V gives CDR1 SGHRS, CDR2 YFSETQ. CDR3: CASSLGTGQQETQYF. The DNA of the CDR3 is TGCGCCAGCAGCTTGGGGACGGGGCAACAAGAGACCCAGTACTTC.

A few counts support this clonotype. This sequence joins TRBV20-1 and TRBJ1-2; D is possibly TRBD1 (6 bases). Trimming left V 1 base short and J 1 base short, with 7 bases between. CDR3 length: 13 amino acids. Germline V CDR1 and CDR2: DFQATT, SNEGSKA (reference sequence). CDR3 in DNA: TGCAGTGCTAGAGTCAGGGGTAACTATGGCTACACCTTC. Residues: CSARVRGNYGYTF.

The chain carries TRBV6-1 and TRBJ2-1, with 7 bases that match TRBD1. The V gene end was trimmed by 5 bases and the J gene end by 0 bases; junction bases not matched to a gene: 13. This CDR3 is built from 18 residues. CDR1 and CDR2 from the germline V gene are MNHNS and SASEGT. This CDR3 is CASSQPKTSGGSYNEQFF. DNA of the CDR3: TGTGCCAGCAGTCAACCGAAGACTTCAGGGGGCTCCTACAATGAGCAGTTCTTC.

V and J are TRBV20-1 and TRBJ2-4; D not resolved. Trimming took off 6 bases at V and 5 bases at J, with 11 bases between the two ends. Per the germline V gene, CDR1 is DFQATT and CDR2 is SNEGSKA (reference sequence). This CDR3 region has 12 residues. The CDR3 nucleotides read TGCAGTGCCTTGAAGTGGGAAAACATTCAGTACTTC. Its translation is CSALKWENIQYF.

V and J are TRBV29-1 and TRBJ2-1, with 10 bases that match TRBD2. Trimming removed 7 bases from V and 4 bases from J; junction bases left unmatched: 7. This CDR3 has 14 amino acids. CDR1 and CDR2 from the germline V gene are SQVTM and ANQGSEA. DNA of the CDR3: TGCAGCGGAGCCGGGACTAGCGCTTACAATGAGCAGTTCTTC. This codes for CSGAGTSAYNEQFF.

The J gene is TRBJ2-3, the V gene TRBV20-1; 11 nucleotides agree with TRBD2. The V segment lost 0 bases and the J segment 4 bases; nucleotides outside the gene matches: 9. CDR3 size: 17 residues. Germline-derived CDR1 and CDR2 are DFQATT and SNEGSKA (reference sequence). CDR3 nucleotide sequence: TGCAGTGCTAGAGATTCTGTGGAACTAGCGGGGGCAGATACGCAGTATTTT. Its translation is CSARDSVELAGADTQYF.

This clonotype was recorded a few times. The chain is built from TRBV10-3 and TRBJ2-7; D is possibly TRBD2 (8 bases). Trimming took 0 bases from V and 6 from J, leaving 18 bases between them. The length of the CDR3 is 16 residues. Germline V CDR1 and CDR2: ENHRY, SYGVKD. CDR3 sequence (DNA): TGTGCCATCAGTGAGTCAGGGGTAGCGGGACAGCGCGAGCAGTACTTC. It specifies CAISESGVAGQREQYF.

V is TRBV24-1 and J is TRBJ2-1, with 8 bases aligning to TRBD1. The CDR3 totals 15 residues. The germline V gene encodes CDR1 KGHDR and CDR2 SFDVKD. V lost 4 bases to trimming and J lost 5 bases; unmatched junction nucleotides: 6. CDR3 loop: CATSEWTGSNNEQFF. CDR3 DNA sequence: TGTGCCACCAGTGAGTGGACAGGGTCGAACAATGAGCAGTTCTTC.

The chain joins TRBV10-3 to TRBJ2-2; no clear D gene. Deletions cut 0 bases from V and 1 base from J, with 6 bases between. Per the germline V gene, CDR1 is ENHRY and CDR2 is SYGVKD. This CDR3 comprises 15 residues. CDR3 DNA sequence: TGTGCCATCAGTGAGTCGACGGGGAACACCGGGGAGCTGTTTTTT. Encoded protein: CAISESTGNTGELFF.

V and J are TRBV20-1 and TRBJ2-2, with 7 positions matching TRBD1. J was trimmed by 1 base and V by 7 bases; bases with no gene match: 6. From germline, CDR1 is DFQATT and CDR2 SNEGSKA (reference sequence). This CDR3 region has 14 residues. The CDR3 nucleotides read TGCAGTGTCAGGCGACAGGGGAACACCGGGGAGCTGTTTTTT. The encoded protein is CSVRRQGNTGELFF.

The table lists this clonotype with a few counts. J is TRBJ1-1 and V is TRBV7-2, with 7 nucleotides matching TRBD1. The V gene end was trimmed by 4 bases and the J gene end by 7 bases; junction bases not matched to a gene: 9. This CDR3 is 14 amino acids long. CDR1 and CDR2 (germline): SGHTA, FQGNSA. The CDR3 reads CASSSGTVQIEAFF. In DNA, the CDR3 is TGTGCCAGCAGCTCCGGGACAGTCCAGATTGAAGCTTTCTTT. Full variable domain (missing parts from reference TRBV7-2 and TRBJ1-1): GAGVSQSPSNKVTEKGKDVELRCDPISGHTALYWYRQSLGQGLEFLIYFQGNSAPDKSGLPSDRFSAERTGGSVSTLTIQRTQQEDSAVYLCASSSGTVQIEAFFGQGTRLTVV.

CDR3 sequence reads: CASSQDRTTGNEQFF. In nucleotides, the CDR3 is TGTGCCAGCAGCCAAGATAGAACCACGGGCAATGAGCAGTTCTTC. V is TRBV4-2 and J is TRBJ2-1; D is unresolved. The CDR3 contains 15 residues. Trimming left V 0 bases short and J 6 bases short, with 12 bases between. Germline CDR1 and CDR2: LGHNA and YNFKEQ.

V and J are TRBV19 and TRBJ2-1, with 11 bases identical to TRBD1. Germline-derived CDR1 and CDR2 are LNHDA and SQIVND (reference sequence). This CDR3 contains 14 residues. V lost 3 bases, J lost 6 bases, and 1 base stayed unmatched. Here the CDR3 reads CASSMGTGGNEQFF. In DNA form, the CDR3 reads TGTGCCAGTAGTATGGGGACAGGGGGCAATGAGCAGTTCTTC.

This chain joins TRBV4-1 and TRBJ1-1, with D possibly matching TRBD1 (6 bases). The CDR3 covers 14 residues. The germline V and J ends were trimmed by 1 base and 4 bases, with 10 bases remaining between them. The germline V gene encodes CDR1 MGHRA and CDR2 YSYEKL. In DNA form, the CDR3 reads TGCGCCAGCAGCCAAGGGGGGCGTCGCACTGAAGCTTTCTTT. This encodes CASSQGGRRTEAFF.

The chain uses TRBV6-2 or TRBV6-3 and TRBJ2-1; 9 bases are shared with TRBD1. V shed 7 bases and J 6 bases; nucleotides not matched to a gene: 16. This CDR3 region has 17 residues. Germline CDR1 reads MNHEY; CDR2 reads SVGEGT. Written as DNA, the CDR3 is TGTGCCAGCAACTACTCGGGTAGGGACAGGGAGACCAATGAGCAGTTCTTC. Translation: CASNYSGRDRETNEQFF.

The sample holds a few counts of this clonotype. J is TRBJ1-5 and V is TRBV12-3 or TRBV12-4; D unclear. V lost 2 bases and J lost 1, with 9 bases in between. The CDR3 loop spans 15 amino acids. The CDR3 nucleotides are TGTGCCAGCAGTTTATCGCAGAAAAGCAATCAGCCCCAGCATTTT. Protein sequence: CASSLSQKSNQPQHF.

This clonotype came up a few times. The chain links TRBV20-1 to TRBJ1-3; D uncertain. Germline CDR1 and CDR2: DFQATT and SNEGSKA (reference sequence). V lost 2 bases and J 4 bases, leaving 9 bases between the germline ends. The CDR3 has 13 amino acids. CDR3 region: CSARRGLGNTIYF. As DNA, the CDR3 is TGCAGTGCTAGACGGGGTTTGGGAAACACCATATATTTT.